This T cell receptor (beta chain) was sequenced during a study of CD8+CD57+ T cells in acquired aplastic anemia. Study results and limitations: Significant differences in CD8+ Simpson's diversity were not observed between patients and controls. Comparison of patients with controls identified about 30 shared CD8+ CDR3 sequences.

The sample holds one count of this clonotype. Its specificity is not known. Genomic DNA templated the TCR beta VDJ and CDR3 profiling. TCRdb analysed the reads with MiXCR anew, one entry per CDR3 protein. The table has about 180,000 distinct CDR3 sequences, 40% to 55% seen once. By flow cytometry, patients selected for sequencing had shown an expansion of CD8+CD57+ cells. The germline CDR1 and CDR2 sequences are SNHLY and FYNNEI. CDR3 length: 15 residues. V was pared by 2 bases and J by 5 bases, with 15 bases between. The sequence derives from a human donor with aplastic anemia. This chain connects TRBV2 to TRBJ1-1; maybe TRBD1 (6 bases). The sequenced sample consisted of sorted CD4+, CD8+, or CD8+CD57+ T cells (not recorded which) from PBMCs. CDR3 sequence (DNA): TGTGCCAGCAGTGAATACGGCAGGGGAGCGACTGAAGCTTTCTTT. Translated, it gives CASSEYGRGATEAFF.